The entry below gives a single T cell receptor beta chain sequence along with its context. The antigen is not known. The data are from a study of T cell responses to AZD1222 COVID-19 vaccine. The overall study: Investigators merged groups given second doses at roughly 4 or roughly 12 weeks.

Overall study results and limits: Spike-specific TCR breadth rose after two AZD1222 doses, and depth rose as well. It should be noted that donors were predominantly white British and more often female, and clonal diversity was possibly underestimated. No day 14 peak samples; only post-peak repertoires were characterized.

Assay: immunoSEQ multiplex PCR; the TCRdb copy retains only in-frame clones and omits some. The table shows approximately 190,000 clones, with approximately 92% occurring only once. Germline-derived CDR1 and CDR2 are KGHDR and SFDVKD. The CDR3 loop spans 14 amino acids. The ends were cut back, 4 bases at V and 5 bases at J, with 11 bases in the middle. The receptor was isolated from an adult in good health. Source: peripheral blood, taken on day 0 of AZD1222 vaccination. The chain joins TRBV24-1 to TRBJ2-1, with D tentatively TRBD2 (5 bases). CDR3 loop: CATSDPGLNNEQFF. Here the CDR3 DNA reads TGTGCCACCAGTGACCCCGGACTTAACAATGAGCAGTTCTTC.